The source of this T cell receptor beta chain is a study of cytomegalovirus exposure and HLA in healthy donors. Whole-study findings and limits: HLA alleles were associated with 18,000 or so TCR beta sequences in a later analysis at 0.05 false discovery rate. Cytomegalovirus-associated status was assigned to around 160 TCR beta chains.

PCR was performed using 60 Vbeta and 13 Jbeta primers. The data were produced by immunoSEQ multiplex PCR, yet TCRdb's version contains in-frame clones alone and is incomplete. Its listing shows about 170,000 clones. A remark on this clone: Its antigen is undetermined. Germline is not matched at one junction end, which may reflect a read error.

Germline values: CDR1 MNHNS, CDR2 SASEGT. The length of the CDR3 is 13 residues. This clonotype originated in a woman younger than 30 in good health and CMV-seropositive. The chain employs TRBV6-1 and TRBJ1-2; 7 nucleotides agree with TRBD1. Specimen: PBMCs. CDR3 residues: CASGLTGNYGCTF. In DNA, the CDR3 is TGTGCCAGCGGTTTGACAGGGAACTATGGCTGCACCTTC.